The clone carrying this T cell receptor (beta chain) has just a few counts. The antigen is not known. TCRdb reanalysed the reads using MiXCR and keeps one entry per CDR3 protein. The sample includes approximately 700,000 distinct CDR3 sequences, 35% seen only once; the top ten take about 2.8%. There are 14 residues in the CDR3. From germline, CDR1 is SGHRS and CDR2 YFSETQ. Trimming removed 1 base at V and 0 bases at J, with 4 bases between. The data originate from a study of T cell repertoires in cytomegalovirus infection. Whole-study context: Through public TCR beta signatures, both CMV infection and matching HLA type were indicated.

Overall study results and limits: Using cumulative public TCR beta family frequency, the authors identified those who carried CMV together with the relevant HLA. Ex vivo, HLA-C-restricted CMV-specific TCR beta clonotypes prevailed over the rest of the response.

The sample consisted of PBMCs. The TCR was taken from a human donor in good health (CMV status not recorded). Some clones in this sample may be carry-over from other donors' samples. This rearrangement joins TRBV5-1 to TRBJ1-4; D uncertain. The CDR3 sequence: CASSLSATNEKLFF. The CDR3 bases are TGCGCCAGCAGCTTGTCCGCAACTAATGAAAAACTGTTTTTT.